These 26 T cell receptor beta chains originate from one sample sequenced in a study of T cell responses to AZD1222 COVID-19 vaccine (dated by TCRdb to the early 2020s). The library was built by means of the immunoSEQ multiplex PCR assay. TCRdb stores this immuneACCESS table with in-frame sequences only. Part of the clones is absent; in the studies checked, under half of the shortfall reflects unresolved V genes, and no reason is known for the rest. The sample yields 40,000 to 60,000 clones; around 85% were counted once. Jointly, the top ten make up approximately 6.5% of the sample. The sample's time point label, in plain terms: about 28 days (+/-7) after the second vaccine dose. Material: peripheral blood, obtained 28 days after the second AZD1222 dose. These receptors were taken from an adult who received the AZD1222 COVID-19 vaccine.

CDR3 DNA: TGCGCCAGCAGCCGAGGAAGAGCGGGGAGCACAGATACGCAGTATTTT. As protein: CASSRGRAGSTDTQYF. The chain is built from TRBV5-1 and TRBJ2-3, with 7 nucleotides matching TRBD2. The CDR3 sequence is 16 residues long. Germline assignment: CDR1 SGHRS and CDR2 YFSETQ. Unmatched junction bases numbered 8, after V lost 4 bases and J lost 0 bases. The full variable domain, with the rest looked up from reference TRBV5-1 and TRBJ2-3, is KAGVTQTPRYLIKTRGQQVTLSCSPISGHRSVSWYQQTPGQGLQFLFEYFSETQRNKGNFPGRFSGRQFSNSRSEMNVSTLELGDSALYLCASSRGRAGSTDTQYFGPGTRLTVL.

This chain joins TRBV19 and TRBJ1-2; D perhaps matches TRBD1 (5 bases). CDR3 length: 15 residues. The germline V gene encodes CDR1 LNHDA and CDR2 SQIVND (reference sequence). The V and J ends lost 10 bases and 6 bases respectively, with 24 bases between them. This CDR3 reads CATAYPMLGGDGYTF. As DNA, the CDR3 is TGTGCCACTGCCTATCCGATGCTGGGGGGGGATGGCTACACCTTC.

This chain links TRBV5-1 with TRBJ2-7; D might be TRBD1 (6 bases). CDR1 and CDR2 from the germline V gene are SGHRS and YFSETQ. The CDR3 is made up of 14 amino acids. V gave up 2 bases and J gave up 1 base, with 10 bases separating them. The CDR3 DNA sequence: TGCGCCAGCAGCTTAGCAGGACAGTCCTACGAGCAGTACTTC. Translation gives CASSLAGQSYEQYF.

CDR3 in amino acids: CAWSYGTSGMETQYF. CDR3 nucleotides: TGTGCCTGGAGTTACGGGACTAGCGGGATGGAGACCCAGTACTTC. The chain recombines TRBV30 with TRBJ2-5; TRBD2 agrees at 13 bases. V shed 2 bases, J shed 5 bases, and the junction held 5 bases outside the gene matches. This CDR3 has 15 residues. Germline CDR1 GTSNPN, CDR2 SVGIG (reference sequence). The complete variable domain, with remaining parts taken from reference TRBV30 and TRBJ2-5, reads SQTIHQWPATLVQPVGSPLSLECTVEGTSNPNLYWYRQAAGRGLQLLFYSVGIGQISSEVPQNLSASRPQDRQFILSSKKLLLSDSGFYLCAWSYGTSGMETQYFGPGTRLLVL.

The V gene is TRBV19, the J gene TRBJ1-2, with unresolved D. The CDR3 is made up of 15 amino acids. Germline V gene sequence: CDR1 LNHDA, CDR2 SQIVND (reference sequence). The V and J ends lost 3 bases and 2 bases respectively, with 13 bases between them. The CDR3 region has the DNA TGTGCCAGTAGTATCGCGTCACGGACCAACTATGGCTACACCTTC. Its translation: CASSIASRTNYGYTF.

The V call is TRBV4-1, the J call TRBJ1-5; TRBD1 matches at 8 bases. The germline CDR1 and CDR2 sequences are MGHRA and YSYEKL. Trimming cost V 6 bases and J 6 bases; bases outside gene matches: 7. This CDR3 comprises 14 residues. The CDR3 here is CASRPDRGSQPQHF. The CDR3 DNA reads TGCGCCAGCAGACCTGACAGGGGCAGTCAGCCCCAGCATTTT.

This sequence joins TRBV11-2 and TRBJ1-4, with D tentatively TRBD1 (5 bases). Germline V gene data show CDR1 as SGHAT and CDR2 as FQNNGV. The CDR3 contains 15 residues. V was cut by 1 base and J by 1 base, with 7 bases left in between. The CDR3 bases are TGTGCCAGCAGCTTAGTTGGGGGAACTAATGAAAAACTGTTTTTT. It yields the protein CASSLVGGTNEKLFF.

The CDR3 DNA is TGTGCCAGCAGCCCCCAGGGTAACACTGAAGCTTTCTTT. It yields the protein CASSPQGNTEAFF. The chain carries TRBV6-5 and TRBJ1-1, with D possibly matching TRBD1 (5 bases). The germline gives CDR1 MNHEY, CDR2 SVGAGI. V shed 6 bases and J shed 2 bases, with 10 bases lying between them. The CDR3 spans 13 residues.

V gene TRBV5-1 combines with J gene TRBJ1-2, with 7 bases matching TRBD1. The CDR3 is 16 amino acids. The trim removed 0 bases at V and 4 bases at J, leaving 9 bases unmatched. Germline V gene data show CDR1 as SGHRS and CDR2 as YFSETQ. DNA for the CDR3: TGCGCCAGCAGCTTGGGACAGGGAGTAAGAGGCTATGGCTACACCTTC. Translation: CASSLGQGVRGYGYTF.

This chain joins TRBV24-1 and TRBJ2-7; 12 bases match TRBD1. Per germline, CDR1 KGHDR and CDR2 SFDVKD. The CDR3 contains 15 residues. V dropped 3 bases and J dropped 5; count of bases not matched to a gene: 4. The CDR3 DNA sequence: TGTGCCACCAGTGATCCAGGGACAGGGGGCAACGAGCAGTACTTC. Residues: CATSDPGTGGNEQYF.

The chain is built from TRBV7-9 and TRBJ1-6, with D perhaps matching TRBD1 (5 bases). Germline lookup yields CDR1 SEHNR and CDR2 FQNEAQ (reference sequence). The CDR3 length is 16 residues. V lost 0 bases, J lost 6 bases, and 12 bases lay in between. The CDR3 sequence: CASSLAGALTNSPLHF. For the CDR3, the DNA is TGTGCCAGCAGCTTAGCAGGGGCCCTTACTAATTCACCCCTCCACTTT.

The chain has TRBV11-3 and TRBJ2-7, with 8 bases that match TRBD1. With 5 bases clipped from V and 3 bases from J, the junction kept 6 bases outside the gene matches. In germline, CDR1 is SGHNT, CDR2 YENEEA. The CDR3 sequence is 14 residues long. CDR3 protein: CASSPRGQGYEQYF. In DNA form, the CDR3 reads TGTGCCAGCAGCCCTCGAGGACAGGGCTACGAGCAGTACTTC.

This clone has only a few counts. The V gene is TRBV2, the J gene TRBJ1-5, with 8 nucleotides matching TRBD1. CDR1 is SNHLY, CDR2 FYNNEI, per germline. The junction had 2 bases not matched to a gene; V was cut back by 3 bases and J by 4 bases. The CDR3 extends over 14 amino acids. CDR3 in DNA: TGTGCCAGCAGTGACCAGGGGGCTAATCAGCCCCAGCATTTT. This gives the protein CASSDQGANQPQHF.

This chain joins TRBV7-8 and TRBJ2-7; 9 positions agree with TRBD2. The CDR3 extends over 15 amino acids. CDR1 and CDR2 from the germline V gene are SGHVS and FQNEAQ. J gave up 0 bases and V 5 bases, and 5 bases lay outside the gene matches. The CDR3 region is CASSRSSGSSYEQYF. CDR3 coding DNA: TGTGCCAGCAGCCGGAGTAGCGGGAGCTCCTACGAGCAGTACTTC.

The chain employs TRBV7-2 and TRBJ2-4; 8 positions agree with TRBD2. Looked up from germline, CDR1 is SGHTA and CDR2 is FQGNSA. Trimming at V came to 6 bases and at J to 9 bases, leaving 7 bases not matched to a gene. This CDR3 has 13 amino acids. This chain's CDR3 is CASRPSGGGIQYF. DNA of the CDR3: TGTGCCAGCAGGCCGAGCGGGGGAGGCATTCAGTACTTC.

The chain is built from TRBV27 and TRBJ2-7; 9 nucleotides agree with TRBD1. The CDR3 loop spans 16 amino acids. Germline CDR1 is MNHEY and CDR2 is SMNVEV (reference sequence). Unmatched junction bases numbered 11, after V lost 5 bases and J lost 3 bases. In nucleotides, the CDR3 is TGTGCCAGCAGTCAGGGGACAGGGATTAGGGTCTACGAGCAGTACTTC. As protein: CASSQGTGIRVYEQYF.

This chain connects TRBV2 to TRBJ2-1; D unclear. The CDR3 is 13 amino acids. The ends were cut back, 7 bases at V and 3 bases at J, with 10 bases in the middle. Germline CDR1 is SNHLY and CDR2 is FYNNEI. As DNA, the CDR3 is TGTGCCAGCAACGGTGGTGACTACAATGAGCAGTTCTTC. This codes for CASNGGDYNEQFF.

The chain carries TRBV7-2 and TRBJ2-2, with 14 bases fitting TRBD2. This CDR3 is built from 19 residues. Looked up from germline, CDR1 is SGHTA and CDR2 is FQGNSA. Trimming took 1 base from V and 6 from J; bases not matched to a gene: 10. The CDR3 DNA sequence: TGTGCCAGCAGCTTAGGCCCAATCGGGACTAGCGGGAGCGCCGGGGAGCTGTTTTTT. This codes for CASSLGPIGTSGSAGELFF.

The rearrangement joins TRBV5-1 to TRBJ2-3, with a possible D match to TRBD1 (7 bases). CDR1 and CDR2 (germline): SGHRS, YFSETQ. CDR3 size: 15 residues. Trimming cost V 1 base and J 4 bases, with 13 bases left between them. CDR3 bases: TGCGCCAGCAGCTTGAGGCAGGGGGAGGCAGATACGCAGTATTTT. This sequence encodes CASSLRQGEADTQYF.

The chain recombines TRBV30 with TRBJ1-1; D might be TRBD1 (5 bases). This CDR3 contains 13 residues. Germline CDR1 and CDR2: GTSNPN and SVGIG (reference sequence). V dropped 2 bases and J dropped 1 base, with 8 bases sitting between them. The CDR3 loop reads CAWSYTGNTEAFF. The CDR3 DNA reads TGTGCCTGGAGTTATACAGGGAACACTGAAGCTTTCTTT.

J is TRBJ2-3 and V is TRBV7-2; 8 bases map to TRBD2. Germline CDR1 and CDR2: SGHTA and FQGNSA. The ends lost 3 bases at V and 1 base at J; junction bases unmatched: 12. This CDR3 spans 18 amino acids. CDR3 bases: TGTGCCAGCAGCTTTAGTGCGGGAGGCTTTGGCGGCACAGATACGCAGTATTTT. This encodes CASSFSAGGFGGTDTQYF. Based on the CDR3 plus reference TRBV7-2 and TRBJ2-3, the full variable domain is GAGVSQSPSNKVTEKGKDVELRCDPISGHTALYWYRQSLGQGLEFLIYFQGNSAPDKSGLPSDRFSAERTGGSVSTLTIQRTQQEDSAVYLCASSFSAGGFGGTDTQYFGPGTRLTVL.

The chain uses TRBV10-2 and TRBJ2-5, with TRBD1 identical over 9 bases. This CDR3 region has 15 residues. V trimming: 7 bases; J trimming: 6 bases; junction bases outside the gene matches: 12. CDR1 and CDR2 from the germline V gene are WSHSY and SAAADI. The CDR3 spells CASKGQGEGGKTQYF. CDR3 in DNA: TGCGCCAGCAAGGGACAGGGAGAGGGTGGAAAGACCCAGTACTTC.

The gene calls are TRBV6-5 and TRBJ2-1, with D possibly being TRBD2 (5 bases). Trimming cost V 2 bases and J 5 bases, with 13 bases left between them. CDR3 size: 15 residues. Germline V lookup: CDR1 MNHEY, CDR2 SVGAGI. The CDR3 reads CASSYRLAQNNEQFF. The CDR3 coding sequence is TGTGCCAGCAGTTACCGGCTAGCCCAAAACAATGAGCAGTTCTTC.

This clone was counted a few times. The J gene is TRBJ1-5, the V gene TRBV19; D not certain. There are 12 residues in the CDR3. The germline V gene has CDR1 LNHDA and CDR2 SQIVND (reference sequence). V was clipped by 8 bases and J by 11 bases, with 16 bases between them. This CDR3 reads CASRSPVEAQHF. Here the CDR3 DNA reads TGTGCCAGTCGAAGTCCGGTGGAGGCCCAGCATTTT.

The chain uses TRBV5-1 and TRBJ2-1, with D hard to call. Trimming cost V 7 bases and J 2 bases, with 10 bases left between them. This CDR3 region has 13 residues. Germline CDR1 is SGHRS and CDR2 is YFSETQ. This CDR3 reads CASGTTPYNEQFF. Here the CDR3 DNA reads TGCGCCAGCGGCACAACCCCCTACAATGAGCAGTTCTTC. Using reference TRBV5-1 and TRBJ2-1 for the parts outside the CDR3, the full variable domain is KAGVTQTPRYLIKTRGQQVTLSCSPISGHRSVSWYQQTPGQGLQFLFEYFSETQRNKGNFPGRFSGRQFSNSRSEMNVSTLELGDSALYLCASGTTPYNEQFFGPGTRLTVL.

The rearrangement uses TRBV24-1 and TRBJ2-5; tentative D call: TRBD1 (6 bases). This CDR3 has 15 residues. Trimming shortened V by 0 bases and J by 9 bases, and 16 bases separated the two germline ends. Germline lookup yields CDR1 KGHDR and CDR2 SFDVKD. The CDR3 spells CATSDLDAGAGAQYF. CDR3 sequence (DNA): TGTGCCACCAGTGATTTGGATGCAGGGGCAGGGGCCCAGTACTTC.